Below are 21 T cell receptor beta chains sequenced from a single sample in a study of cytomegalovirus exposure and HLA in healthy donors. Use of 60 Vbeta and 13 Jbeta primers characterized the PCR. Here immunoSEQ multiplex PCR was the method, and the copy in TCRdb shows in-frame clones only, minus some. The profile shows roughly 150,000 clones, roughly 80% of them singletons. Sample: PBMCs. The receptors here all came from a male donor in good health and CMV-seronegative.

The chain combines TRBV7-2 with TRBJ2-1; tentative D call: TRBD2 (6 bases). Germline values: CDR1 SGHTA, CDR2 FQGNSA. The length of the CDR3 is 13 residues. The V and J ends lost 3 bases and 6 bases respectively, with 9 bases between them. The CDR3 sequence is CASSFGRINEQFF. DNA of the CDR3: TGTGCCAGCAGCTTTGGGAGGATCAATGAGCAGTTCTTC.

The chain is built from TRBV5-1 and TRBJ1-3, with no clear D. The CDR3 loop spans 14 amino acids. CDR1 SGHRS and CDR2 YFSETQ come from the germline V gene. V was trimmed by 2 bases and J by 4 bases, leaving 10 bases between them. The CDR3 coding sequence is TGCGCCAGCAGCTTAACCCCTAGGGGAAACACCATATATTTT. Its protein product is CASSLTPRGNTIYF.

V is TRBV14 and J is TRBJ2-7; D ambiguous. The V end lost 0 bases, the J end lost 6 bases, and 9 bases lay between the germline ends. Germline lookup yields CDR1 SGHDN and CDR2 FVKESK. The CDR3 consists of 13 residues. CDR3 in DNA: TGTGCCAGCAGCCAAGATTGGTTGAGCGAGCAGTACTTC. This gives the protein CASSQDWLSEQYF.

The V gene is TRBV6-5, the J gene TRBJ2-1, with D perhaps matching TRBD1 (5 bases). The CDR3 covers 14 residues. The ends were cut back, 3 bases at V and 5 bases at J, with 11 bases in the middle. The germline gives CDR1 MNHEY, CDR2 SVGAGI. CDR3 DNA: TGTGCCAGCAGTTATTGGGGCAGGGACAATGAGCAGTTCTTC. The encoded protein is CASSYWGRDNEQFF.

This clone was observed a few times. The CDR3 DNA reads as TGCAGTGCGTACGTCGGTGAAGCTTTCTTT. It encodes CSAYVGEAFF. The chain employs TRBV20-1 and TRBJ1-1, with unresolved D. Trimming stripped 6 bases from V and 7 bases from J, with 9 bases between. Germline lookup yields CDR1 DFQATT and CDR2 SNEGSKA (reference sequence). The CDR3 loop spans 10 amino acids.

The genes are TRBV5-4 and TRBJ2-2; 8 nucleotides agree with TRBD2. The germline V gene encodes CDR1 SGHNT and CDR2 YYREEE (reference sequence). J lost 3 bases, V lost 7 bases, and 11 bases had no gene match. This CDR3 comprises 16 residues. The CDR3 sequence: CASSIPGGPDTGELFF. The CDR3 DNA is TGTGCCAGCTCGATCCCGGGGGGGCCGGACACCGGGGAGCTGTTTTTT.

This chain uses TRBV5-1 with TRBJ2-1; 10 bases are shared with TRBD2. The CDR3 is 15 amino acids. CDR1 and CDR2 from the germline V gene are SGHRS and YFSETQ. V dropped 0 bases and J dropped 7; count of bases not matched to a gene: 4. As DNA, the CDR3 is TGCGCCAGCAGCTTGGGCAGCGGGGGGGGAAATGAGCAGTTCTTC. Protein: CASSLGSGGGNEQFF.

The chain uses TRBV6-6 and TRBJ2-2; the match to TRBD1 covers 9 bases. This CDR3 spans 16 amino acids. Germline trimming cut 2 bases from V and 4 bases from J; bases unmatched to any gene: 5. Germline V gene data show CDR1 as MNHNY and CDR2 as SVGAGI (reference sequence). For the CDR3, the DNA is TGTGCCAGCAGTTACCTCCGGACAGGGGCCACCGGGGAGCTGTTTTTT. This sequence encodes CASSYLRTGATGELFF.

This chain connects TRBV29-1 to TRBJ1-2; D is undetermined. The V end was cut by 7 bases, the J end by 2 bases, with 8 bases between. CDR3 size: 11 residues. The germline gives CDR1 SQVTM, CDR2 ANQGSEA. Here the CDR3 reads CSAGGNYGYTF. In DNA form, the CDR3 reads TGCAGCGCTGGCGGAAACTATGGCTACACCTTC.

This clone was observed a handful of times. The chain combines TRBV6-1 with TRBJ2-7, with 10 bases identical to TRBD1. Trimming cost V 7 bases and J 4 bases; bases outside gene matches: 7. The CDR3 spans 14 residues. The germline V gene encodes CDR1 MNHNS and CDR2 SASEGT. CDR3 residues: CASTREDRGYEQYF. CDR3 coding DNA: TGTGCCAGCACCCGAGAGGACAGGGGGTACGAGCAGTACTTC.

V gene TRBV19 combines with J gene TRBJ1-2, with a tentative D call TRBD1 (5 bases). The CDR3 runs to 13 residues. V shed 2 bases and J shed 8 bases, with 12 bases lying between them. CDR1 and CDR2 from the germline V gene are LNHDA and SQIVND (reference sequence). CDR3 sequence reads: CASSITGEGGYTF. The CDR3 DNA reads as TGTGCCAGTAGTATAACGGGGGAAGGCGGCTACACCTTC.

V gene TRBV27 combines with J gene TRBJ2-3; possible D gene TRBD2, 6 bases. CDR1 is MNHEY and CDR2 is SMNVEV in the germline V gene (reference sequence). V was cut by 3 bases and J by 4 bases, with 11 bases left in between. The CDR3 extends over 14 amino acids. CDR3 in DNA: TGTGCCAGCAGTTTTCCCGGGAGTGCAGATACGCAGTATTTT. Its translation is CASSFPGSADTQYF.

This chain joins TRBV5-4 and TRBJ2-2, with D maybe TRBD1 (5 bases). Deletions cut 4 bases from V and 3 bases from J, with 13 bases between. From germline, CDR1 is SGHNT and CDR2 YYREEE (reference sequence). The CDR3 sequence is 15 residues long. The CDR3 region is CASSPTTEYTGELFF. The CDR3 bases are TGTGCCAGCAGCCCTACGACAGAGTACACCGGGGAGCTGTTTTTT. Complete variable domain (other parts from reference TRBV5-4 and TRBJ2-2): ETGVTQSPTHLIKTRGQQVTLRCSSQSGHNTVSWYQQALGQGPQFIFQYYREEENGRGNFPPRFSGLQFPNYSSELNVNALELDDSALYLCASSPTTEYTGELFFGEGSRLTVL.

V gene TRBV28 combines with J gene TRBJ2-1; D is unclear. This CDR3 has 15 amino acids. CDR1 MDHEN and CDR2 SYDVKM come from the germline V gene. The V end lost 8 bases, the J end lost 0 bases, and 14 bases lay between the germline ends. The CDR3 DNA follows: TGTGCCAGCGGAACAGCACCTAACTCCTACAATGAGCAGTTCTTC. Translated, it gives CASGTAPNSYNEQFF.

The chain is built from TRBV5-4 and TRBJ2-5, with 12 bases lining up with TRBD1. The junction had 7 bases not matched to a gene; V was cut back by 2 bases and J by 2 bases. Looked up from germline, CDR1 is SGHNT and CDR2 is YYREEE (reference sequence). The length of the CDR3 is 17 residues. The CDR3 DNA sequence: TGTGCCAGCAGCTTACCCGGGACAGGGGGCGGTCAAGAGACCCAGTACTTC. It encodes CASSLPGTGGGQETQYF.

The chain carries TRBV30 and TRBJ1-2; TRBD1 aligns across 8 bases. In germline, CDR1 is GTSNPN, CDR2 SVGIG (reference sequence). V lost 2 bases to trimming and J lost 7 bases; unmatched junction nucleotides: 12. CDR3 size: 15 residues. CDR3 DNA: TGTGCCTGGAGTACCCTCAGGGGGCAGATGACTGGCTACACCTTC. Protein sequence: CAWSTLRGQMTGYTF.

The CDR3 DNA reads as TGTGCCAGCAGCCTTGAACCACTAGCGGGGGCGAACAATGAGCAGTTCTTC. It translates to CASSLEPLAGANNEQFF. The chain couples TRBV5-6 to TRBJ2-1, with 11 bases identical to TRBD2. The trim removed 4 bases at V and 5 bases at J, leaving 11 bases unmatched. Germline CDR1 and CDR2: SGHDT and YYEEEE. The CDR3 loop spans 17 amino acids.

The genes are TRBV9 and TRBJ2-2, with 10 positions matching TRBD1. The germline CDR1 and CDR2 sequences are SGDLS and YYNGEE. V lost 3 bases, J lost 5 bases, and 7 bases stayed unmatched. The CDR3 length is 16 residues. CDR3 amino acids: CASSATGGLGTGELFF. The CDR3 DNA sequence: TGTGCCAGCAGCGCGACAGGGGGCTTGGGTACCGGGGAGCTGTTTTTT.

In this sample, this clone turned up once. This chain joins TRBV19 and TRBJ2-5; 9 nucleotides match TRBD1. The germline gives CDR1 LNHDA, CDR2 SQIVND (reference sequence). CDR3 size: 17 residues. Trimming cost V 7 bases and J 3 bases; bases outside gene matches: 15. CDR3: CASTRGQGLSPKETQYF. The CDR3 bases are TGTGCCAGTACCCGCGGACAGGGGCTGTCCCCGAAAGAGACCCAGTACTTC.

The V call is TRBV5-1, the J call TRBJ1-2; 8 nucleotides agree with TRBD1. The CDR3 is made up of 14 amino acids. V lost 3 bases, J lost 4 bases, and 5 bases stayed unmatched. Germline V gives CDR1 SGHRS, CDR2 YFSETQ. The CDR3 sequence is CASSSTGVGYGYTF. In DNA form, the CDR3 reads TGCGCCAGCAGCTCGACAGGGGTCGGCTATGGCTACACCTTC.

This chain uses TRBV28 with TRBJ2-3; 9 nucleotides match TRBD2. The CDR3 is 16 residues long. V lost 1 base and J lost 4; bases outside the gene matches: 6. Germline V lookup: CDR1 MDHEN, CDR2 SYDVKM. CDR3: CASSLLAGVVADTQYF. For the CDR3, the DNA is TGTGCCAGCAGTTTATTAGCGGGAGTCGTAGCAGATACGCAGTATTTT.